The rows below give T cell receptor beta chains drawn from one sample of a study of cytomegalovirus exposure and HLA in healthy donors. Produced via immunoSEQ multiplex PCR; TCRdb's table is partial and in-frame only. The sample lists 200,000 to 250,000 clones; roughly 80% were seen once. Source material: PBMCs. Source of these receptors: a woman in her 40s in good health and CMV-seropositive. Each CDR3 is given with its conserved first and last residue. A D gene is named only where the DNA matches it firmly. Clone size is shown for a subset of rows, as once, few, many or a class of expanded clone.

j_call: TRBJ1-5
clone_size: once
v_call: TRBV6-1
d_call: -
cdr3_nt: TGTGCCAGCAGCTATACAGATTATCAGCCCCAGCATTTT
cdr3_aa: CASSYTDYQPQHF

j_call: TRBJ2-5
clone_size: -
v_call: TRBV7-9
d_call: -
cdr3_nt: TGTGCCAGCAGCTTACCGGGACTGGGAGAGACCCAGTACTTC
cdr3_aa: CASSLPGLGETQYF

j_call: TRBJ2-5
clone_size: -
v_call: TRBV19
d_call: TRBD1
cdr3_nt: TGTGCCAGTAGTACCGGACAGGGTCCGGGTTGGGCCCAGTACTTC
cdr3_aa: CASSTGQGPGWAQYF

j_call: TRBJ2-7
clone_size: -
v_call: TRBV28
d_call: -
cdr3_nt: TGTGCCAGCAGTTTCTCTGACCGGGACGAGCAGTACTTC
cdr3_aa: CASSFSDRDEQYF

j_call: TRBJ1-1
clone_size: -
v_call: TRBV11-3
d_call: -
cdr3_nt: TGTGCCAGCAGTCTCACCGGGGAAATTACTGAAGCTTTCTTT
cdr3_aa: CASSLTGEITEAFF

j_call: TRBJ2-1
clone_size: few
v_call: TRBV7-2
d_call: -
cdr3_nt: TGTGCCAGCAGCTTAGGGACACTCCTCTACAATGAGCAGTTCTTC
cdr3_aa: CASSLGTLLYNEQFF

j_call: TRBJ1-6
clone_size: -
v_call: TRBV19
d_call: TRBD1
cdr3_nt: TGTGCCAGTAGTACAGAAGGGGGCAGTCATTCACCCCTCCACTTT
cdr3_aa: CASSTEGGSHSPLHF

j_call: TRBJ1-6
clone_size: -
v_call: TRBV28
d_call: TRBD1
cdr3_nt: TGTGCCAGCAGTTCGGACAGGACGAGTTCACCCCTCCACTTT
cdr3_aa: CASSSDRTSSPLHF

j_call: TRBJ2-3
clone_size: -
v_call: TRBV7-9
d_call: TRBD2
cdr3_nt: TGTGCCAGCAGCTTAGGACTAGCGGGGGGAGGAGATACGCAGTATTTT
cdr3_aa: CASSLGLAGGGDTQYF

j_call: TRBJ1-2
clone_size: -
v_call: TRBV6-5
d_call: -
cdr3_nt: TGTGCCAGCAGTTACGACAGTAACTATGGCTACACCTTC
cdr3_aa: CASSYDSNYGYTF

j_call: TRBJ1-2
clone_size: -
v_call: TRBV28
d_call: -
cdr3_nt: TGTGCCAGCAGTTTTCAGGGGCAGGGCTACACCTTC
cdr3_aa: CASSFQGQGYTF

j_call: TRBJ2-7
clone_size: -
v_call: TRBV6-5
d_call: -
cdr3_nt: TGTGCCAGCAGTAGAATCGGGTCTAACTACGAGCAGTACTTC
cdr3_aa: CASSRIGSNYEQYF

j_call: TRBJ1-1
clone_size: -
v_call: TRBV19
d_call: TRBD1
cdr3_nt: TGTGCCAGTAGTATAGGGACAGGTCGGCCCCAACGTCCTGAAGCTTTCTTT
cdr3_aa: CASSIGTGRPQRPEAFF

j_call: TRBJ1-6
clone_size: once
v_call: TRBV7-9
d_call: -
cdr3_nt: TGTGCCAGCAGCTCTAGAGTCGATCCCCATTCACCCCTCCACTTT
cdr3_aa: CASSSRVDPHSPLHF

j_call: TRBJ2-3
clone_size: -
v_call: TRBV13
d_call: TRBD1
cdr3_nt: TGTGCCAGCAGCAGGGGACAGGGGGCCACAGATACGCAGTATTTT
cdr3_aa: CASSRGQGATDTQYF

j_call: TRBJ2-1
clone_size: -
v_call: TRBV5-4
d_call: TRBD2
cdr3_nt: TGTGCCAGCAGCTTAGGACTAGCAGGGTCCTACAATGAGCAGTTCTTC
cdr3_aa: CASSLGLAGSYNEQFF

j_call: TRBJ2-1
clone_size: -
v_call: TRBV5-4
d_call: TRBD2
cdr3_nt: TGTGCCAGCAGCTCATCCACTAGCGGACCCTACAATGAGCAGTTCTTC
cdr3_aa: CASSSSTSGPYNEQFF

j_call: TRBJ2-3
clone_size: few
v_call: TRBV30
d_call: TRBD1
cdr3_nt: TGTGCCTGGAGTGTACAGGGGGGCACAGATACGCAGTATTTT
cdr3_aa: CAWSVQGGTDTQYF

j_call: TRBJ1-2
clone_size: -
v_call: TRBV30
d_call: -
cdr3_nt: TGTGCCTGGAGTATAGGAGTTAACTATGGCTACACCTTC
cdr3_aa: CAWSIGVNYGYTF

j_call: TRBJ1-1
clone_size: -
v_call: TRBV6-1
d_call: -
cdr3_nt: TGTGCCAGCATTCCCCCGGGACACCTGAACACTGAAGCTTTCTTT
cdr3_aa: CASIPPGHLNTEAFF

j_call: TRBJ2-1
clone_size: -
v_call: TRBV11-2
d_call: TRBD2
cdr3_nt: TGTGCCAGCAGCTACTTAGCGGGAGGGGCCTACAATGAGCAGTTCTTC
cdr3_aa: CASSYLAGGAYNEQFF

j_call: TRBJ2-2
clone_size: -
v_call: TRBV4-2
d_call: TRBD2
cdr3_nt: TGTGCCAGCAGCCAGGGTCGCCTAGCGGGAGTGAACACCGGGGAGCTGTTTTTT
cdr3_aa: CASSQGRLAGVNTGELFF

j_call: TRBJ1-3
clone_size: -
v_call: TRBV6-6
d_call: -
cdr3_nt: TGTGCCAGCACCATAGGGACAACTGGAAACACCATATATTTT
cdr3_aa: CASTIGTTGNTIYF

j_call: TRBJ1-1
clone_size: -
v_call: TRBV7-9
d_call: -
cdr3_nt: TGTGCCAGCAGCTTAAGGGACATTTCAGAGGGGGTCGCTTTCTTT
cdr3_aa: CASSLRDISEGVAFF

j_call: TRBJ2-3
clone_size: few
v_call: TRBV9
d_call: TRBD2
cdr3_nt: TGTGCCAGCAGCACGGGGGTAGGGAGGGGAAGTAGGTTAAACACAGATACGCAGTATTTT
cdr3_aa: CASSTGVGRGSRLNTDTQYF

j_call: TRBJ2-3
clone_size: -
v_call: TRBV11-3
d_call: -
cdr3_nt: TGTGCCAGCAGCTCCTCCCTCGGAGATACGCAGTATTTT
cdr3_aa: CASSSSLGDTQYF

j_call: TRBJ2-1
clone_size: -
v_call: TRBV11-2
d_call: -
cdr3_nt: TGTGCCAGCGGGAGCTCCTACAATGAGCAGTTCTTC
cdr3_aa: CASGSSYNEQFF

j_call: TRBJ2-7
clone_size: -
v_call: TRBV5-6
d_call: TRBD1
cdr3_nt: TGTGCCAGCAGCTTGAACAGGGGAGAGTACGAGCAGTACTTC
cdr3_aa: CASSLNRGEYEQYF

j_call: TRBJ2-6
clone_size: -
v_call: TRBV11-3
d_call: -
cdr3_nt: TGTGCCAGCAGCTTAGGGGCAGGGACTGGGGCCAACGTCCTGACTTTC
cdr3_aa: CASSLGAGTGANVLTF

j_call: TRBJ1-3
clone_size: -
v_call: TRBV10-2
d_call: -
cdr3_nt: TGCGCCAGCAGTCAGGGGTTCGGTGGAAACACCATATATTTT
cdr3_aa: CASSQGFGGNTIYF

j_call: TRBJ2-2
clone_size: -
v_call: TRBV12-5
d_call: -
cdr3_nt: TGTGCTAGTGGTTTGGTATTCCCCGGCGGGGGCGTCACCGGGGAGCTGTTTTTT
cdr3_aa: CASGLVFPGGGVTGELFF

j_call: TRBJ2-7
clone_size: -
v_call: TRBV2
d_call: -
cdr3_nt: TGTGCCAGCAGTTCTACAGACAGTCTCGCGGCCGAGCAGTACTTC
cdr3_aa: CASSSTDSLAAEQYF

j_call: TRBJ2-2
clone_size: -
v_call: TRBV13
d_call: TRBD1
cdr3_nt: TGTGCCAGCAGCATAACAGGGGGCTTGGTCGCCGGGGAGCTGTTTTTT
cdr3_aa: CASSITGGLVAGELFF

j_call: TRBJ1-5
clone_size: -
v_call: TRBV19
d_call: -
cdr3_nt: TGTGCCAGCACGGGGGTTGGGGGGTTAAGCAATCAGCCCCAGCATTTT
cdr3_aa: CASTGVGGLSNQPQHF

j_call: TRBJ1-2
clone_size: -
v_call: TRBV4-1
d_call: -
cdr3_nt: TGCGCCAGCAGCCAAGACCCCCTTCGGCAGGGCGCCACCGGCTACACCTTC
cdr3_aa: CASSQDPLRQGATGYTF

j_call: TRBJ2-1
clone_size: -
v_call: TRBV9
d_call: TRBD1
cdr3_nt: TGTGCCAGCAGCGTACTGACAGGGGGCTCCTACAATGAGCAGTTCTTC
cdr3_aa: CASSVLTGGSYNEQFF

j_call: TRBJ1-1
clone_size: -
v_call: TRBV7-9
d_call: -
cdr3_nt: TGTGCCAGCATTAAGGGGTGGGTACTTTATAAAGCTTTCTTT
cdr3_aa: CASIKGWVLYKAFF

j_call: TRBJ1-2
clone_size: once
v_call: TRBV30
d_call: -
cdr3_nt: TGTGCCTGGAGCCCCCTCCGTGGCGGCTACACCTTC
cdr3_aa: CAWSPLRGGYTF

j_call: TRBJ2-7
clone_size: -
v_call: TRBV11-3
d_call: TRBD1
cdr3_nt: TGTGCCAGCAGCTTATCCGGGACAGGGGCCTACGAGCAGTACTTC
cdr3_aa: CASSLSGTGAYEQYF

j_call: TRBJ1-1
clone_size: -
v_call: TRBV5-1
d_call: -
cdr3_nt: TGCGCCAGCAGCTTGGAGGGCAGGGGGAACACTGAAGCTTTCTTT
cdr3_aa: CASSLEGRGNTEAFF

j_call: TRBJ2-3
clone_size: few
v_call: TRBV7-9
d_call: -
cdr3_nt: TGTGCCAGCAGCTATGGGGGGGCACAAGCAGATACGCAGTATTTT
cdr3_aa: CASSYGGAQADTQYF

j_call: TRBJ2-3
clone_size: -
v_call: TRBV7-3
d_call: TRBD2
cdr3_nt: TGTGCCAGCAGTCGTGGGACTAGCGGGAGTATCGCAGATACGCAGTATTTT
cdr3_aa: CASSRGTSGSIADTQYF

j_call: TRBJ2-2
clone_size: -
v_call: TRBV5-1
d_call: -
cdr3_nt: TGCGCCAGCAGCTTGGGACTTGAGAACACCGGGGAGCTGTTTTTT
cdr3_aa: CASSLGLENTGELFF

j_call: TRBJ2-7
clone_size: -
v_call: TRBV2
d_call: TRBD1
cdr3_nt: TGTGCCAGCAGTGACGCCGGACAGGGATTTTACGAGCAGTACTTC
cdr3_aa: CASSDAGQGFYEQYF

j_call: TRBJ2-1
clone_size: -
v_call: TRBV11-2
d_call: -
cdr3_nt: TGTGCCAGCAGCTTAGGGAGGGGAAGCTCCTACAATGAGCAGTTCTTC
cdr3_aa: CASSLGRGSSYNEQFF